This TCR beta chain was recovered during a study of identical twins. Whole-study findings and limits: Within cord blood, abundant beta clonotypes carried fewer insertions, but memory repertoires showed no such trend. There was more out-of-frame TCR alpha sharing in monozygotic twins than models estimated. Analyses of zero insertions could be partly confounded by invariant MAIT and iNKT cells.

After template switching added a universal primer site, the resulting cDNA carried unique molecular identifiers. TCRdb independently ran MiXCR on the 5' RACE reads; one entry per CDR3 protein. The table lists 450,000 to 600,000 distinct CDR3 sequences, around 22% of them singletons. The V and J ends lost 2 bases and 9 bases respectively, with 12 bases between them. Germline CDR1 reads SGHRS; CDR2 reads YFSETQ. This CDR3 spans 13 amino acids. A few counts support this clonotype. What it binds is not known. These data were also reused for a study on yellow fever vaccine responses in identical twins.

This TCR was recovered from a young woman in good health. The J gene is TRBJ2-1, the V gene TRBV5-1; tentatively, D is TRBD1 (6 bases). Material: CD4+ T cells sorted from blood. This chain's CDR3 is CASSLQGSGEQFF. CDR3 sequence (DNA): TGCGCCAGCAGCTTACAGGGATCGGGTGAGCAGTTCTTC.